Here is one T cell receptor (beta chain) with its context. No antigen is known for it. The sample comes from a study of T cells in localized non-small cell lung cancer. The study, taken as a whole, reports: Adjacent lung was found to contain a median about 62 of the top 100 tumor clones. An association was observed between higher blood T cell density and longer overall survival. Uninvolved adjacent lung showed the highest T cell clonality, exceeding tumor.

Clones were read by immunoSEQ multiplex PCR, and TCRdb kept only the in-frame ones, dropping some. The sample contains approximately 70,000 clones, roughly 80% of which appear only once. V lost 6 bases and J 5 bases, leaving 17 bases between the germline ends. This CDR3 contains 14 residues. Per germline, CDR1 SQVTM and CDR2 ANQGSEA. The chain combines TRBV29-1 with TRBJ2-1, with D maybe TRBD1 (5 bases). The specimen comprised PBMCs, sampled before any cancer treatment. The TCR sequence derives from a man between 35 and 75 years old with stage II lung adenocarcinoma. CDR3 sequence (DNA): TGCAGCGTGGATCAGGGAATAAGGGACAATGAGCAGTTCTTC. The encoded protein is CSVDQGIRDNEQFF.